A selection of T cell receptor beta chains follows, all from one sample in a study of shared clonotypes between healthy human individuals. Using immunoSEQ multiplex PCR, the repertoire was profiled, and TCRdb retains in-frame clones only, with some absent. The repertoire holds fewer than 3 million clones, with about 90% as singletons. The sequenced sample was naive CD4+ T cells from PBMCs. The receptors were gathered from a man between 18 and 35 years old in good health. Some clones in this sample may be carry-over from other donors' samples. Each CDR3 is given with its conserved first and last residue. The order of the fields is clone size, J gene, V gene, D gene, CDR3 DNA, CDR3 protein. The D gene is left open where the match is weak. Expanded clones are given a class, and other clones once, few, many or no size at all.

once | TRBJ2-3 | TRBV7-2 | NA | TGTGCCAGCAGCTCCCAGGCGGGCCTGAATACGCAGTATTTT | CASSSQAGLNTQYF
NA | TRBJ1-2 | TRBV28 | TRBD1 | TGTGCCAGCAGCCGGGGACAGAACTATGGCTACACCTTC | CASSRGQNYGYTF
NA | TRBJ2-7 | TRBV27 | NA | TGTGCCAGCAGTTCCAAGTGGGAGCAGTACTTC | CASSSKWEQYF
NA | TRBJ2-7 | TRBV19 | NA | TGTGCCAGTAGTGCCCAGGTCGGCGAGCAGTACTTC | CASSAQVGEQYF
NA | TRBJ1-4 | TRBV5-1 | TRBD1 | TGCGCCAGCAGCTTCCAGGGGGGAACTAATGAAAAACTGTTTTTT | CASSFQGGTNEKLFF
NA | TRBJ2-2 | TRBV25-1 | NA | TGTGCCAGCATGTACAGTACCGGGGAGCTGTTTTTT | CASMYSTGELFF
NA | TRBJ2-5 | TRBV2 | TRBD1 | TGTGCCAGCCGTACTATACAGGGGGCAACCTGGGAGACCCAGTACTTC | CASRTIQGATWETQYF
NA | TRBJ2-4 | TRBV7-2 | TRBD1 | TGTGCCAGCAGCCTCCAAAGAAGGGGGCTAGCCAAAAACATTCAGTACTTC | CASSLQRRGLAKNIQYF
NA | TRBJ1-1 | TRBV29-1 | NA | TGCAGCGTTGAGTCGGGGGGGGCCAGTGAAGCTTTCTTT | CSVESGGASEAFF
NA | TRBJ1-5 | TRBV15 | NA | TGTGCCACCGGCGGCGATCAGCCCCAGCATTTT | CATGGDQPQHF
NA | TRBJ2-6 | TRBV6-4 | NA | TGTGCCAGCAGCCTGACCCACTCTGGGGCCAACGTCCTGACTTTC | CASSLTHSGANVLTF
NA | TRBJ2-3 | TRBV5-1 | TRBD1 | TGCGCCAGCAGCTTGGAACGGGCAGGGGGTACAGATACGCAGTATTTT | CASSLERAGGTDTQYF
NA | TRBJ2-2 | TRBV4-3 | TRBD2 | TGCGCCAGCAGCTCCGGGGGGGGGTACCCCGGGGAGCTGTTTTTT | CASSSGGGYPGELFF
once | TRBJ1-5 | TRBV2 | TRBD1 | TGTGCCAGCAGTCAACTAAGGACAGGCCTAAATCAGCCCCAGCATTTT | CASSQLRTGLNQPQHF
NA | TRBJ2-7 | TRBV5-4 | TRBD1 | TGTGCCAGCAGGAGCCGGGACAGCGCTTACGAGCAGTACTTC | CASRSRDSAYEQYF
NA | TRBJ2-7 | TRBV18 | TRBD1 | TGTGCCAGCTCACCAGGAGGACAGGGGGGGTACGAGCAGTACTTC | CASSPGGQGGYEQYF
NA | TRBJ2-5 | TRBV6-5 | TRBD1 | TGTGCCAGCAGTTACTCGGGACAGGGAGGGGAGACCCAGTACTTC | CASSYSGQGGETQYF
few | TRBJ1-5 | TRBV2 | NA | TGTGCCAGCAGTGAAGCGCTTCTGCCCCAGCATTTT | CASSEALLPQHF
NA | TRBJ1-5 | TRBV4-1 | TRBD1 | TGCGCCAGCAGCCTATCAGGGGGGGTCAACAATCAGCCCCAGCATTTT | CASSLSGGVNNQPQHF
NA | TRBJ1-5 | TRBV29-1 | NA | TGCAGCGCGAGAGGGGGCAATCAGCCCCAGCATTTT | CSARGGNQPQHF
NA | TRBJ2-2 | TRBV18 | TRBD1 | TGTGCCAGCTCACCAAGGACAGGGGGCGACACCGGGGAGCTGTTTTTT | CASSPRTGGDTGELFF
NA | TRBJ2-1 | TRBV28 | NA | TGTGCCAGCAGGGTAGGACAGCTAACCTACAATGAGCAGTTCTTC | CASRVGQLTYNEQFF
NA | TRBJ2-2 | TRBV21-1 | NA | TGTGCCAGCAGCCTCTACGGGACAGGGACGAACACCGGGGAGCTGTTTTTT | CASSLYGTGTNTGELFF
NA | TRBJ2-3 | TRBV10-2 | TRBD1 | TGCGCCAGCTGGAGGACAGGCCGCAGCACAGATACGCAGTATTTT | CASWRTGRSTDTQYF
once | TRBJ2-1 | TRBV7-3 | TRBD2 | TGTGCCAGCAGCCCCATCGGGGGGTCCTACAATGAGCAGTTCTTC | CASSPIGGSYNEQFF
NA | TRBJ1-2 | TRBV27 | TRBD1 | TGTGCCAGCAGTTTATCGTCCCGGGACAGGAAAAGGGACTATGGCTACACCTTC | CASSLSSRDRKRDYGYTF
NA | TRBJ1-1 | TRBV5-1 | TRBD1 | TGCGCCAGCAGCACGACAGGGGAGGGGAACACTGAAGCTTTCTTT | CASSTTGEGNTEAFF
NA | TRBJ1-3 | TRBV28 | NA | TGTGCCAGCAGCCTCTTGACCCTCTCTGGAAACACCATATATTTT | CASSLLTLSGNTIYF
NA | TRBJ2-7 | TRBV28 | NA | TGTGCCAGCAGTTTAGGGTTCGGGGCAGGGAGCTCCTACGAGCAGTACTTC | CASSLGFGAGSSYEQYF
NA | TRBJ1-2 | TRBV28 | NA | TGTGCCAGCAGGATTTCTAACTATGGCTACACCTTC | CASRISNYGYTF
once | TRBJ1-3 | TRBV2 | NA | TGTGCCAGCAGGGACGAAGGGGGAAACACCATATATTTT | CASRDEGGNTIYF
NA | TRBJ2-7 | TRBV7-2 | TRBD1 | TGTGCCAGCAGCACTGGACAGGGAATCTACGAGCAGTACTTC | CASSTGQGIYEQYF
NA | TRBJ2-1 | TRBV5-6 | NA | TGTGCCAGCAGCTTGGGGGTCGACTCCTCCTACAATGAGCAGTTCTTC | CASSLGVDSSYNEQFF
NA | TRBJ2-6 | TRBV5-1 | NA | TGCGCCAGCAGCTTGGAAGCGGTCTCTGGGGCCAACGTCCTGACTTTC | CASSLEAVSGANVLTF
NA | TRBJ2-1 | TRBV30 | TRBD2 | TGTGCCTGGAGTTCGGTTAGCGGGAGGGGATCCAGCTCCTACAATGAGCAGTTCTTC | CAWSSVSGRGSSSYNEQFF
NA | TRBJ2-7 | TRBV5-1 | TRBD2 | TGCGCCAGCAGCTATTGGGGCGGGAGCACCTACGAGCAGTACTTC | CASSYWGGSTYEQYF
NA | TRBJ2-4 | TRBV5-1 | NA | TGCGCCAGCAGCCCAGGGACGGTCGGGGACATTCAGTACTTC | CASSPGTVGDIQYF
NA | TRBJ1-1 | TRBV4-1 | NA | TGCGCCAGCAGCCAAGATGCAGGGACGGCTTTCTTT | CASSQDAGTAFF
NA | TRBJ2-7 | TRBV30 | NA | TGTGCCTGGAGTGTAGGCCCCACGGCGGCCTACGAGCAGTACTTC | CAWSVGPTAAYEQYF
NA | TRBJ2-7 | TRBV4-2 | TRBD2 | TGTGCCAGCAGCCAGTGGGAGGGGTCCTACGAGCAGTACTTC | CASSQWEGSYEQYF
NA | TRBJ1-3 | TRBV30 | NA | TGTGCCTGTCAGGACCCCTTCTCTGGAAACACCATATATTTT | CACQDPFSGNTIYF
NA | TRBJ2-7 | TRBV9 | NA | TGTGCCAGCAGCGTAGCTGGCGGGAATGGCTACGAGCAGTACTTC | CASSVAGGNGYEQYF
NA | TRBJ2-7 | TRBV19 | TRBD1 | TGTGCCAGTAGCCAAGGGGGACAGGGGACCTACGAGCAGTACTTC | CASSQGGQGTYEQYF
NA | TRBJ2-5 | TRBV10-3 | TRBD2 | TGTGCCATCAGTGAGTCGAGGTCCAACAGCGGGGGGGCCCAGTACTTC | CAISESRSNSGGAQYF
NA | TRBJ1-4 | TRBV25-1 | NA | TGTGCCAGCAGTGAATCATCCGGGAGGGGAAATGAAAAACTGTTTTTT | CASSESSGRGNEKLFF
NA | TRBJ2-1 | TRBV7-2 | TRBD2 | TGTGCCAGCAGCAAGATAGGACGGGAGGTGCTGTTCTTC | CASSKIGREVLFF
NA | TRBJ2-7 | TRBV15 | NA | TGTGCCACCAGCCAACGTTCCCGGCCACCCTACGAGCAGTACTTC | CATSQRSRPPYEQYF
NA | TRBJ2-3 | TRBV9 | TRBD2 | TGTGCCAGCAGCGCCCTTAGGACTAGTTGGGGCACAGATACGCAGTATTTT | CASSALRTSWGTDTQYF
NA | TRBJ2-1 | TRBV7-2 | NA | TGTGCCAGCAGCTTAGTAGCGGTCTACAATGAGCAGTTCTTC | CASSLVAVYNEQFF
NA | TRBJ2-7 | TRBV28 | TRBD1 | TGTGCCAGCAGAACGGACAGGGGTTCCTACGAGCAGTACTTC | CASRTDRGSYEQYF
NA | TRBJ1-1 | TRBV5-1 | NA | TGCGCCAGCAGCTTGAGAATGAACACTGAAGCTTTCTTT | CASSLRMNTEAFF
NA | TRBJ2-1 | TRBV27 | NA | TGTGCCAGCTGGAGACAGGCCTACAATGAGCAGTTCTTC | CASWRQAYNEQFF
NA | TRBJ1-2 | TRBV9 | NA | TGTGCCAGCAGCCCCCGTCTAGCTAACTATGGCTACACCTTC | CASSPRLANYGYTF
few | TRBJ1-1 | TRBV30 | NA | TGTGCCTGGATTGCCCCGGGGAACACTGAAGCTTTCTTT | CAWIAPGNTEAFF
NA | TRBJ2-7 | TRBV4-1 | NA | TGCGCCAGCAGCCAAGATGTGCAGGGACTTTCGTACGAGCAGTACTTC | CASSQDVQGLSYEQYF
NA | TRBJ1-2 | TRBV27 | TRBD1 | TGTGCCAGCAGGCCGTCGGGGGGACAGTATGGCTACACCTTC | CASRPSGGQYGYTF